The T cell receptor (beta chain) under discussion was sequenced for a study of early T cells in non-severe SARS-CoV-2 infection. Study information: Chains stayed unpaired after sequencing of bulk RNA from unsorted whole blood. The study, taken as a whole, reports: Matches to VDJdb favored anti-spike CD8 responses and missed private and CD4 specificities.

Individual cDNA molecules received unique molecular identifiers during library preparation. One entry per CDR3 protein results from TCRdb running MiXCR on the 5' RACE reads. The table includes 55,000 to 80,000 distinct CDR3 sequences, 11% detected once. This CDR3 spans 15 amino acids. V trimming: 0 bases; J trimming: 1 base; junction bases outside the gene matches: 2. Germline values: CDR1 LGHNA, CDR2 YNFKEQ. This clonotype has a handful of counts. Its antigen is not known. The material was whole blood, obtained at baseline. The TCR sequence derives from an adult who was a healthcare worker with PCR-confirmed SARS-CoV-2 infection or an uninfected control (not recorded which). The V call is TRBV4-2, the J call TRBJ2-7, with TRBD2 matching 8 bases. The CDR3: CASSQERGVSYEQYF. In nucleotides, the CDR3 is TGTGCCAGCAGCCAAGAGCGGGGGGTTTCCTACGAGCAGTACTTC.